One sample yielded the 3 T cell receptor beta chains listed below, sequenced in a study of blood T cell repertoires in COVID-19. Measured with immunoSEQ multiplex PCR; TCRdb has only the in-frame clones, and not every one. The table shows roughly 82,000 clones, with approximately 82% occurring only once. Sequencing used peripheral blood. Receptor source: a woman aged 55-69 years with acute or convalescent COVID-19.

The chain couples TRBV7-9 to TRBJ2-7; 8 bases are a match to TRBD2. The CDR3 consists of 15 residues. Germline CDR1 SEHNR, CDR2 FQNEAQ (reference sequence). The V segment lost 3 bases and the J segment 4 bases; nucleotides outside the gene matches: 8. The chain's CDR3 is CASSFSGTLTYEQYF. The CDR3 DNA is TGTGCCAGCAGCTTTAGCGGGACCCTCACTTACGAGCAGTACTTC.

V is TRBV15 and J is TRBJ2-3; 13 bases are a match to TRBD2. CDR3 length equals 17 residues. Germline CDR1 LNHNV, CDR2 YYDKDF (reference sequence). The V gene end was trimmed by 1 base and the J gene end by 1 base; junction bases not matched to a gene: 2. CDR3 coding DNA: TGTGCCACCAGCAGAGGAGGGACTAGCGGGGGCACAGATACGCAGTATTTT. Its translation is CATSRGGTSGGTDTQYF.

The sample holds a few counts of this clone. The chain links TRBV12-3 or TRBV12-4 to TRBJ1-2; D not certain. V was pared by 3 bases and J by 6 bases, with 8 bases between. CDR3 length: 12 amino acids. This chain's CDR3 is CASSLVNNGYTF. The CDR3 nucleotides read TGTGCCAGCAGTTTGGTGAACAATGGCTACACCTTC.